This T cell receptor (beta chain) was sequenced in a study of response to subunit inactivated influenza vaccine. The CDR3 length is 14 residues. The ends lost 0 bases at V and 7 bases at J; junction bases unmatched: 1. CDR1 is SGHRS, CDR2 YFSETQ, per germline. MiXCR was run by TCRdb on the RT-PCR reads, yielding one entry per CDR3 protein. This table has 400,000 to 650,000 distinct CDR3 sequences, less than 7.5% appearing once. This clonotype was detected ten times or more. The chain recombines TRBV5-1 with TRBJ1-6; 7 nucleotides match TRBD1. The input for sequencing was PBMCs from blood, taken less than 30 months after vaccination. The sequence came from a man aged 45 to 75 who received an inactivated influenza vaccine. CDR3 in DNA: TGCGCCAGCAGCTTGGGGACAGGAAATTCACCCCTCCACTTT. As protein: CASSLGTGNSPLHF.